The clone carrying this T cell receptor (beta chain) was counted once. Antigen unknown. The PCR was carried out with 60 Vbeta primers and 13 Jbeta primers. The data were produced by immunoSEQ multiplex PCR, yet TCRdb's version contains in-frame clones alone and is incomplete. The table shows 150,000 to 200,000 clones, with about 82% occurring only once. The source of the sample is a study of cytomegalovirus exposure and HLA in healthy donors. At the level of the study: Out of around 360 genotyped donors, around 80% belonged to the Caucasian-associated ancestry cluster. Study-wide findings and caveats: When analyzed later, a missense DCLRE1C variant was found to be linked to TCR beta V- and J-gene trimming. The study found most TCR sequences rare, yet found some public TCRs in many donors. Sequencing depth across donors, presence/absence analyses assumed, was roughly uniform.

Trimming removed 2 bases from V and 4 bases from J; junction bases left unmatched: 7. The CDR3 totals 16 residues. Germline V lookup: CDR1 MNHEY, CDR2 SMNVEV (reference sequence). J is TRBJ2-1 and V is TRBV27, with 8 bases matching TRBD2. This TCR was recovered from a male donor in good health and CMV-seronegative. The sample taken for sequencing was PBMCs. The CDR3 sequence is CASSLTAGGWYNEQFF. CDR3 nucleotide sequence: TGTGCCAGCAGTTTAACGGCGGGAGGATGGTACAATGAGCAGTTCTTC.